The clone carrying this T cell receptor (beta chain) was found a few times. Its antigen is as yet unknown. This entry is derived from a study of tumor-infiltrating lymphocytes in primary liver carcinoma. Study overall: Read depth, roughly 3.5 to 7.13 million productive TCRbeta reads, did not differ significantly between tissues.

The input was about 490 ng total RNA; TCR beta cDNA was made from it with a constant-region primer. What produced the TCR beta libraries was three nested multiplex PCR rounds using slightly modified ARM-PCR. TRBV1-TRBV30 forward primers paired with a C-beta reverse primer drove the first two PCR rounds, about 9 cycles each. TCRdb processed the multiplex PCR reads anew with MiXCR; each CDR3 protein has one entry. The repertoire holds 300,000 to 350,000 distinct CDR3 sequences, with approximately 64% as singletons. Unsorted whole blood supplied the RNA, and germline DNA was extracted too. Preoperatively, approximately 4 milliliters of peripheral blood were collected. Germline V gives CDR1 GTSNPN, CDR2 SVGIG (reference sequence). V gave up 2 bases and J gave up 4 bases, with 16 bases separating them. The CDR3 loop spans 15 amino acids. Study results and limitations: With p = 0.039, the top-250-clone fraction in tumors significantly exceeded that in blood. Pairs of tumor regions overlapped more than tumor-adjacent and tumor-blood pairs did.

This clonotype originated in a man aged 40-50 years with primary liver carcinoma and hepatitis B virus infection. The chain joins TRBV30 to TRBJ2-3; D is ambiguous. Sequencing was carried out using peripheral blood. CDR3 in DNA: TGTGCCTGGAGTCCCTTAATGAGCCCCCCAGATACGCAGTATTTT. Its translation is CAWSPLMSPPDTQYF.